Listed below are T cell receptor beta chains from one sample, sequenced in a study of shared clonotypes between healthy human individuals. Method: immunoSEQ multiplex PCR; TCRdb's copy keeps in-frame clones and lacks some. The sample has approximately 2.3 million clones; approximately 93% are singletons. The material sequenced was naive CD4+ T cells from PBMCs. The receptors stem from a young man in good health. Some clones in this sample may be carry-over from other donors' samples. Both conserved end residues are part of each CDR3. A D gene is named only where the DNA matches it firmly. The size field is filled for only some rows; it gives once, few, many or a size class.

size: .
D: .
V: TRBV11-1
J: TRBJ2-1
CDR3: CASSPTTGSSYNEQFF
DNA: TGTGCCAGCAGCCCCACCACAGGGAGCTCCTACAATGAGCAGTTCTTC

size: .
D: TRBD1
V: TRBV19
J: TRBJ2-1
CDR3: CASSTSPDRAREQFF
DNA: TGTGCCAGTAGTACTTCCCCCGACAGGGCCCGGGAGCAGTTCTTC

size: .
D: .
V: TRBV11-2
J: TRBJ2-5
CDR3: CASRKPPGETQYF
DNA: TGTGCCAGCAGGAAACCACCCGGGGAGACCCAGTACTTC

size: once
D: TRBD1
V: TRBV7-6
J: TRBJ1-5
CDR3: CASSLTGGVQPQHF
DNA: TGTGCCAGCAGCTTGACAGGGGGCGTTCAGCCCCAGCATTTT

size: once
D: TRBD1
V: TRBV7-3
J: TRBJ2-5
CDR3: CASSRDRQETQYF
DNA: TGTGCCAGCAGCCGGGACAGACAAGAGACCCAGTACTTC

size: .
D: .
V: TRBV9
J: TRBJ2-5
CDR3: CASSPQGGPLRETQYF
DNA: TGTGCCAGCAGCCCCCAGGGGGGACCCCTTAGGGAGACCCAGTACTTC

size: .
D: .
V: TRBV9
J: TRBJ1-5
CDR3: CASSVEWGSQPQHF
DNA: TGTGCCAGCAGCGTAGAGTGGGGCAGTCAGCCCCAGCATTTT

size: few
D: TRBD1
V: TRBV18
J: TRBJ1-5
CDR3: CASSPGQNQPQHF
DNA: TGTGCCAGCTCACCGGGACAGAATCAGCCCCAGCATTTT

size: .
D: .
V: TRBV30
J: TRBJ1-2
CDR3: CAWDQTGYYGYTF
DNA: TGTGCCTGGGACCAGACGGGTTATTATGGCTACACCTTC

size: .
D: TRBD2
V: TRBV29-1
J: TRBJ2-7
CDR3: CSVRIGGSTYEQYF
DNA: TGCAGCGTTCGGATTGGCGGGAGTACCTACGAGCAGTACTTC

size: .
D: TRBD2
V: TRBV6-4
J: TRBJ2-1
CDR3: CASSEGTSGKNEQFF
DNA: TGTGCCAGCAGTGAGGGGACTAGCGGGAAAAATGAGCAGTTCTTC

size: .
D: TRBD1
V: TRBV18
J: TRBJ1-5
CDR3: CASSPQGALNQPQHF
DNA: TGTGCCAGCTCACCCCAGGGGGCTCTGAATCAGCCCCAGCATTTT

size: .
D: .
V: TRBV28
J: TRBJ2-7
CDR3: CASSGTSPSYEQYF
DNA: TGTGCCAGCAGCGGGACATCTCCCTCCTACGAGCAGTACTTC

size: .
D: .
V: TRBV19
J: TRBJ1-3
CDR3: CASNNLSGNTIYF
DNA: TGTGCCAGTAACAACCTCTCTGGAAACACCATATATTTT

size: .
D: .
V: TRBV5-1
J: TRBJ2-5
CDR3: CASSFSGRIRQETQYF
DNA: TGCGCCAGCAGCTTTTCGGGGAGGATCCGACAAGAGACCCAGTACTTC

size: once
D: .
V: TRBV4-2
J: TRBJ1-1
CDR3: CASSALTHINTEAFF
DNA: TGTGCCAGCAGCGCCTTGACACATATCAACACTGAAGCTTTCTTT

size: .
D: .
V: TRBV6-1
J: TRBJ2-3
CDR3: CASSLFTDTQYF
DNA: TGTGCCAGCAGTCTCTTCACAGATACGCAGTATTTT

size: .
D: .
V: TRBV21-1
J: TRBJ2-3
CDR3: CASSVIGVGTDTQYF
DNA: TGTGCCAGCAGTGTCATCGGGGTGGGCACAGATACGCAGTATTTT

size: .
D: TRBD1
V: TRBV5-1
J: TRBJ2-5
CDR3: CASSLEAGTGGVETQYF
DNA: TGCGCCAGCAGCTTGGAAGCGGGGACAGGGGGAGTGGAGACCCAGTACTTC

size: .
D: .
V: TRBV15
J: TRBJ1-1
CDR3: CATSRETGQAFF
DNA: TGTGCCACCAGCAGAGAAACGGGGCAAGCTTTCTTT

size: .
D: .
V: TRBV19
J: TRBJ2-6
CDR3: CASSSFSGANVLTF
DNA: TGTGCCAGTAGTAGCTTCTCTGGGGCCAACGTCCTGACTTTC

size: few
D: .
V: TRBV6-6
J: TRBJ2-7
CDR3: CASSVFVRPYEQYF
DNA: TGTGCCAGCAGTGTCTTCGTAAGGCCCTACGAGCAGTACTTC

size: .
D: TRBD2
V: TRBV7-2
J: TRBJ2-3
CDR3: CASSLAGAGTDTQYF
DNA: TGTGCCAGCAGCTTAGCGGGAGCGGGGACAGATACGCAGTATTTT

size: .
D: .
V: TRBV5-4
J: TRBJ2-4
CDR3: CASSLVRENIQYF
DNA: TGTGCCAGCAGCTTGGTACGGGAAAACATTCAGTACTTC

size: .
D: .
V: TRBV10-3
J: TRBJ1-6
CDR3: CAIREDSGRSYNSPLHF
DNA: TGTGCCATCAGGGAGGACAGCGGGAGGTCCTATAATTCACCCCTCCACTTT

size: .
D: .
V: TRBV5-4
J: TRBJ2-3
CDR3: CASSSSDTQYF
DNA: TGTGCCAGCAGCTCGTCAGATACGCAGTATTTT

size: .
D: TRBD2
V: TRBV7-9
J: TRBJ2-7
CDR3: CASSQRTSGRTYEQYF
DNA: TGTGCCAGCAGCCAACGGACTAGCGGGAGAACTTACGAGCAGTACTTC

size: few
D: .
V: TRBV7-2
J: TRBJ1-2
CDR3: CASSPGPNYGYTF
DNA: TGTGCCAGCAGCCCGGGCCCTAACTATGGCTACACCTTC

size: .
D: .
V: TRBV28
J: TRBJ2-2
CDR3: CASSLLGKATGELFF
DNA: TGTGCCAGCAGTTTATTGGGGAAGGCCACCGGGGAGCTGTTTTTT

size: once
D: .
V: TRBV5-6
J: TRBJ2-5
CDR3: CASSRDVETQYF
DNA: TGTGCCAGCAGCCGGGACGTGGAGACCCAGTACTTC

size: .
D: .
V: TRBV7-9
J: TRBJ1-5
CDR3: CASSYSNQPQHF
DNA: TGTGCCAGCAGCTACAGCAATCAGCCCCAGCATTTT

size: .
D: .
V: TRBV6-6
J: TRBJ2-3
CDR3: CASSYSLVDTQYF
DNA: TGTGCCAGCAGTTACTCCTTGGTGGATACGCAGTATTTT

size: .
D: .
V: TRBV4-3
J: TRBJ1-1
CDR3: CASRGPDGTEAFF
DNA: TGCGCCAGCAGAGGGCCCGATGGGACTGAAGCTTTCTTT

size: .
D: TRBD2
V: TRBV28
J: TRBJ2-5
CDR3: CASSLGLAGQETQYF
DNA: TGTGCCAGCAGTTTAGGGCTAGCGGGACAAGAGACCCAGTACTTC

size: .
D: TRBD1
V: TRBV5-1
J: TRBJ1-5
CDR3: CASSQQGPYSNQPQHF
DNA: TGCGCCAGCAGCCAACAGGGGCCCTATAGCAATCAGCCCCAGCATTTT

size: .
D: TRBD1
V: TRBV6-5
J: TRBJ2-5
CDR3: CASSYPGQLRETQYF
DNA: TGTGCCAGCAGTTACCCGGGACAGCTTCGGGAGACCCAGTACTTC

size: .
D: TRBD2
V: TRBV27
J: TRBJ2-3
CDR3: CASSSLAGGPADTQYF
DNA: TGTGCCAGCAGTTCCCTAGCGGGAGGGCCCGCAGATACGCAGTATTTT

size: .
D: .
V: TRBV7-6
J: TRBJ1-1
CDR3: CASSLSPGDTEAFF
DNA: TGTGCCAGCAGCTTATCCCCGGGGGACACTGAAGCTTTCTTT

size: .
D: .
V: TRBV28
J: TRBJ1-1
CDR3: CASSFAGDTEAFF
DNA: TGTGCCAGCAGTTTCGCCGGAGACACTGAAGCTTTCTTT

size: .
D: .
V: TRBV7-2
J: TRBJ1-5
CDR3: CASSLEGVPNQPQHF
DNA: TGTGCCAGCAGCTTAGAGGGGGTGCCAAATCAGCCCCAGCATTTT

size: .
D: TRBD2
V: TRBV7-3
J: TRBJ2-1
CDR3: CASSLGPSGKYNEQFF
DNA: TGTGCCAGCAGCTTAGGGCCTAGCGGGAAATACAATGAGCAGTTCTTC

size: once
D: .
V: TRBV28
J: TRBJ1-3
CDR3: CATTGGKGNTIYF
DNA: TGTGCGACGACAGGAGGGAAAGGAAACACCATATATTTT

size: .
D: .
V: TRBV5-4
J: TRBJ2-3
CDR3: CASSLGSPDTQYF
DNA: TGTGCCAGCAGTTTGGGGAGCCCAGATACGCAGTATTTT

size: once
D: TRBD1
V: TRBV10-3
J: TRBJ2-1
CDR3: CAMSRDRDVNEQFF
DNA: TGTGCCATGTCCCGGGACAGGGATGTCAATGAGCAGTTCTTC